Presented here are 27 T cell receptor beta chains from one specimen sequenced in a study of glioma-infiltrating T cells after dendritic cell vaccination. TCRdb keeps only in-frame clones here, not all; method: immunoSEQ multiplex PCR. The sample includes 30,000 to 40,000 clones, about 80% of them seen just once. Here the sequenced sample was blood, taken before dendritic cell vaccination. All receptors come from a human donor with glioblastoma.

The genes are TRBV5-1 and TRBJ1-2; D not resolved. CDR1 and CDR2 (germline): SGHRS, YFSETQ. The CDR3 spans 14 residues. The ends were cut back, 0 bases at V and 7 bases at J, with 13 bases in the middle. Here the CDR3 DNA reads TGCGCCAGCAGCTTGGGAGGAGCGGGAACTGGCTACACCTTC. Translation gives CASSLGGAGTGYTF.

The V call is TRBV15, the J call TRBJ2-6, with D uncertain. The V end lost 5 bases, the J end lost 0 bases, and 2 bases lay between the germline ends. In germline, CDR1 is LNHNV, CDR2 YYDKDF (reference sequence). The CDR3 sequence is 13 residues long. For the CDR3, the DNA is TGTGCCACCAGCCTCTCTGGGGCCAACGTCCTGACTTTC. Its translation is CATSLSGANVLTF.

This clone came up a few times. The J gene is TRBJ2-7, the V gene TRBV20-1; TRBD1 is a possible D gene (5 bases). The V gene's germline CDR1 is DFQATT and CDR2 SNEGSKA (reference sequence). V lost 5 bases and J 0 bases, leaving 5 bases between the germline ends. This CDR3 region has 11 residues. Here the CDR3 reads CSAQGSYEQYF. DNA for the CDR3: TGCAGTGCTCAGGGCTCCTACGAGCAGTACTTC.

The J gene is TRBJ1-2, the V gene TRBV9, with D tentatively TRBD1 (5 bases). Trimming left V 0 bases short and J 4 bases short, with 10 bases between. The CDR3 is 14 amino acids. CDR1 is SGDLS and CDR2 is YYNGEE in the germline V gene. CDR3 nucleotides: TGTGCCAGCAGCGTAGGCGGGGGAAGCTATGGCTACACCTTC. It encodes CASSVGGGSYGYTF. The whole variable domain, remainder taken from reference TRBV9 and TRBJ1-2, is DSGVTQTPKHLITATGQRVTLRCSPRSGDLSVYWYQQSLDQGLQFLIQYYNGEERAKGNILERFSAQQFPDLHSELNLSSLELGDSALYFCASSVGGGSYGYTFGSGTRLTVV.

About this clone: The junction does not match germline at one end; this may be a read error. Other DNA variants within this sample encode the same CDR3. This rearrangement joins TRBV7-9 to TRBJ1-6; D uncertain. The CDR3 runs 16 residues. Germline CDR1 is SEHNR and CDR2 is FQNEAQ (reference sequence). CDR3 region: CASSSRVGGYNSPLHF. CDR3 nucleotide sequence: TGTGCCAGCAGCTCCCGGGTTGGAGGTTATAATTCCCCCCTCCACTTT.

For this clone: Sequence at one end of the junction differs from germline and may be a read error. The same CDR3 can be traced to other DNA sequences in this sample. The gene calls are TRBV4-3 and TRBJ1-6, with 9 bases identical to TRBD1. CDR1 and CDR2 (germline): LGHNA, YSLEER. The CDR3 is made up of 18 amino acids. Written as DNA, the CDR3 is TGCGCCAGCAGCCAAGACTCAAGGACAGGGGTTCATAATTCCCCCCTCCACTTT. Its protein is CASSQDSRTGVHNSPLHF.

V gene TRBV4-2 combines with J gene TRBJ1-6; no definite D call. The germline V gene encodes CDR1 LGHNA and CDR2 YNFKEQ. There are 15 residues in the CDR3. The ends were cut back, 0 bases at V and 9 bases at J, with 12 bases in the middle. The CDR3 sequence is CASSQELVPGSPLHF. CDR3 DNA: TGTGCCAGCAGCCAAGAACTTGTCCCGGGTTCACCCCTCCACTTT.

This clone was observed a single time. The chain couples TRBV5-4 to TRBJ2-1; 9 nucleotides match TRBD2. Trimming at V came to 7 bases and at J to 3 bases, leaving 8 bases not matched to a gene. Looked up from germline, CDR1 is SGHNT and CDR2 is YYREEE (reference sequence). This CDR3 comprises 15 residues. Here the CDR3 DNA reads TGTGCCAGCGGTACCCTAGCGGGGCGCTACAATGAGCAGTTCTTC. Translating gives CASGTLAGRYNEQFF.

As concerns this clone: This CDR3 is also generated by other DNA sequences in the sample. The rearrangement uses TRBV5-1 and TRBJ2-1; possibly TRBD2 for D (6 bases). The CDR3 contains 15 residues. V was clipped by 3 bases and J by 3 bases, with 13 bases between them. Looked up from germline, CDR1 is SGHRS and CDR2 is YFSETQ. As DNA, the CDR3 is TGCGCCAGCAGCTCGGAGGGCCTGGACTACAATGAGCAGTTCTTC. Its translation: CASSSEGLDYNEQFF. The complete variable domain, with remaining parts taken from reference TRBV5-1 and TRBJ2-1, reads KAGVTQTPRYLIKTRGQQVTLSCSPISGHRSVSWYQQTPGQGLQFLFEYFSETQRNKGNFPGRFSGRQFSNSRSEMNVSTLELGDSALYLCASSSEGLDYNEQFFGPGTRLTVL.

The V and J genes are TRBV30 and TRBJ2-7; no definite D call. Germline loops: CDR1 GTSNPN, CDR2 SVGIG (reference sequence). V lost 3 bases and J 3 bases, leaving 9 bases between the germline ends. The CDR3 is 12 amino acids. Here the CDR3 DNA reads TGTGCCTGGAGGGCCGCATTCTACGAGCAGTACTTC. Protein product: CAWRAAFYEQYF.

The chain links TRBV6-5 to TRBJ1-4; unclear D gene. CDR1 is MNHEY, CDR2 SVGAGI, per germline. CDR3 length: 15 residues. V was trimmed by 2 bases and J by 7 bases, leaving 14 bases between them. CDR3 DNA sequence: TGTGCCAGCAGTTACCGGGAAATGGTGCTTGAAAAACTGTTTTTT. It translates to CASSYREMVLEKLFF.

About this clone: Other DNA variants within this sample encode the same CDR3. This chain uses TRBV2 with TRBJ2-6; TRBD1 might be the D (5 bases). Between the trimmed V and J ends, which lost 10 bases and 1 base, there was a span of 11 bases. The germline V gene has CDR1 SNHLY and CDR2 FYNNEI. This CDR3 region has 14 residues. CDR3 nucleotide sequence: TGTGCCACCCAAGGGGTTTCTGGGGCCAACGTCCTGACTTTC. Its translation: CATQGVSGANVLTF.

This clone was found once. The CDR3 DNA reads as TGTGCCACCAAGGAATCGGGAAGGTTGGAGACCCAGTACTTC. Its translation is CATKESGRLETQYF. V usage is TRBV19 and J usage is TRBJ2-5, with TRBD2 as a possible D gene (5 bases). The V gene's germline CDR1 is LNHDA and CDR2 SQIVND (reference sequence). The V and J ends lost 10 bases and 5 bases respectively, with 20 bases between them. The CDR3 is 14 residues long.

A note on this clone: This same CDR3 is encoded by further DNA sequences in the sample. This chain uses TRBV7-8 with TRBJ1-6, with 10 bases fitting TRBD1. This CDR3 spans 18 amino acids. V trimming: 1 base; J trimming: 1 base; junction bases outside the gene matches: 4. CDR1 and CDR2 (germline): SGHVS, FQNEAQ. In DNA, the CDR3 is TGTGCCAGCAGCTTAGGCCGGGACAGGGGATCCTATAATTCACCCCTCCACTTT. It encodes CASSLGRDRGSYNSPLHF. Full variable domain (rest looked up from reference TRBV7-8 and TRBJ1-6): GAGVSQSPRYKVAKRGQDVALRCDPISGHVSLFWYQQALGQGPEFLTYFQNEAQLDKSGLPSDRFFAERPEGSVSTLKIQRTQQEDSAVYLCASSLGRDRGSYNSPLHFGNGTRLTVT.

The rearrangement links TRBV5-4 to TRBJ1-4; D may be TRBD1 (5 bases). The CDR3 spans 15 residues. The V gene lost 4 bases and the J gene lost 0 bases, with 10 bases spanning the gap. CDR1 is SGHNT, CDR2 YYREEE, per germline (reference sequence). The CDR3 protein is CASSPGLTTNEKLFF. DNA of the CDR3: TGTGCCAGCAGCCCGGGACTGACAACTAATGAAAAACTGTTTTTT. The full variable domain, in which reference TRBV5-4 and TRBJ1-4 provide the parts outside the CDR3, is ETGVTQSPTHLIKTRGQQVTLRCSSQSGHNTVSWYQQALGQGPQFIFQYYREEENGRGNFPPRFSGLQFPNYSSELNVNALELDDSALYLCASSPGLTTNEKLFFGSGTQLSVL.

The CDR3 coding sequence is TGCGCCAGCAGCTTGGGGGGGTCTAGCGAATATGGCTACACCTTC. Its translation is CASSLGGSSEYGYTF. This chain uses TRBV5-1 with TRBJ1-2; possible D gene TRBD1, 5 bases. The CDR3 is 15 residues long. Trimming left V 0 bases short and J 5 bases short, with 14 bases between. The germline CDR1 and CDR2 sequences are SGHRS and YFSETQ.

The chain couples TRBV11-2 to TRBJ2-7; 10 bases align to TRBD2. The CDR3 loop spans 14 amino acids. The V gene's germline CDR1 is SGHAT and CDR2 FQNNGV. Trimming cost V 3 bases and J 6 bases; bases outside gene matches: 5. The CDR3 sequence: CASSFERGGFEQYF. The CDR3 DNA sequence: TGTGCCAGCAGCTTTGAGCGGGGGGGCTTCGAGCAGTACTTC.

This chain uses TRBV19 with TRBJ1-1; 9 nucleotides match TRBD1. The V gene's germline CDR1 is LNHDA and CDR2 SQIVND (reference sequence). The CDR3 spans 16 residues. Unmatched junction bases numbered 7, after V lost 1 base and J lost 4 bases. Here the CDR3 DNA reads TGTGCCAGTAGTATAGTCTTCGGACAGGGGACCACTGAAGCTTTCTTT. This sequence encodes CASSIVFGQGTTEAFF.

The chain combines TRBV18 with TRBJ1-2; 9 bases fit TRBD1. Germline values: CDR1 KGHSH, CDR2 LQKENI. Germline trimming cut 1 base from V and 6 bases from J; bases unmatched to any gene: 6. The CDR3 runs 15 residues. CDR3 sequence: CASSPRTGGGDGYTF. The CDR3, as DNA: TGTGCCAGCTCACCACGAACAGGGGGCGGCGATGGCTACACCTTC.

The V call is TRBV28, the J call TRBJ2-1, with 8 nucleotides matching TRBD2. The CDR3 is made up of 15 amino acids. In germline, CDR1 is MDHEN, CDR2 SYDVKM. The V segment lost 5 bases and the J segment 4 bases; nucleotides outside the gene matches: 7. The CDR3 region has the DNA TGTGCCAGCAGTGGCTTAGCGGGGCGTTACAATGAGCAGTTCTTC. It specifies CASSGLAGRYNEQFF.

The genes are TRBV30 and TRBJ1-1; a possible D gene is TRBD1 (5 bases). The ends were cut back, 0 bases at V and 6 bases at J, with 11 bases in the middle. The CDR3 runs 13 residues. CDR1 is GTSNPN and CDR2 is SVGIG in the germline V gene (reference sequence). The DNA for the CDR3 is TGTGCCTGGAGTGTAGGTAGACAGTCTGAAGCTTTCTTT. Translated, it gives CAWSVGRQSEAFF.

The chain is built from TRBV9 and TRBJ1-5; maybe TRBD1 (6 bases). V was cut by 0 bases and J by 3 bases, with 13 bases left in between. This CDR3 has 16 residues. Germline V CDR1 and CDR2: SGDLS, YYNGEE. CDR3 sequence: CASSVGGGGANQPQHF. CDR3 coding DNA: TGTGCCAGCAGCGTAGGTGGTGGGGGGGCCAATCAGCCCCAGCATTTT.

This clone has just one count. The CDR3 loop reads CASKTDTYEQYF. The CDR3 nucleotides read TGTGCCAGCAAGACGGACACCTACGAGCAGTACTTC. The gene calls are TRBV6-1 and TRBJ2-7; possible D gene TRBD1, 5 bases. Germline loops: CDR1 MNHNS, CDR2 SASEGT. V was cut by 7 bases and J by 2 bases, with 9 bases left in between. This CDR3 is 12 amino acids long.

V is TRBV21-1 and J is TRBJ2-7; the D call of TRBD2 is as the table states it, not checked on the DNA. TRBV21-1 is a pseudogene segment. The length of the CDR3 is 15 residues. This chain's CDR3 is CASSPGTSGSYEQYF. The DNA of the CDR3 is TGTGCCAGCAGTCCCGGGACTAGCGGATCCTACGAGCAGTACTTC.

The chain links TRBV11-1 to TRBJ2-2, with 7 bases that match TRBD1. The CDR3 is made up of 16 amino acids. Germline loops: CDR1 SGHAT, CDR2 FQDESV (reference sequence). Trimming removed 0 bases from V and 6 bases from J; junction bases left unmatched: 7. Here the CDR3 reads CASSLAGGRLPGELFF. DNA for the CDR3: TGTGCCAGCAGCTTAGCAGGGGGCCGCCTCCCCGGGGAGCTGTTTTTT. Drawing the rest from reference TRBV11-1 and TRBJ2-2, the complete variable domain is EAEVAQSPRYKITEKSQAVAFWCDPISGHATLYWYRQILGQGPELLVQFQDESVVDDSQLPKDRFSAERLKGVDSTLKIQPAELGDSAMYLCASSLAGGRLPGELFFGEGSRLTVL.

The rearrangement links TRBV30 to TRBJ2-3; D is possibly TRBD2 (5 bases). V dropped 4 bases and J dropped 14 bases, with 25 bases sitting between them. Germline CDR1 GTSNPN, CDR2 SVGIG (reference sequence). The CDR3 has 14 residues. CDR3 nucleotide sequence: TGTGCCTGGACCGCCTCGCCGGACGTCGGGGTGGGGTATTTT. Protein: CAWTASPDVGVGYF.

This chain connects TRBV5-4 to TRBJ2-3, with 10 bases matching TRBD2. CDR3 length: 18 amino acids. Trimming removed 4 bases from V and 0 bases from J; junction bases left unmatched: 11. CDR1 SGHNT and CDR2 YYREEE come from the germline V gene (reference sequence). CDR3 region: CASSAMNSGGFSTDTQYF. The CDR3, as DNA: TGTGCCAGCAGCGCGATGAATAGCGGGGGGTTTAGCACAGATACGCAGTATTTT.